The present T cell receptor (beta chain) was sequenced within a study of T cell repertoires in cytomegalovirus infection. As for the study in general: Both CMV infection and a matching HLA type were indicated by public TCR beta signatures.

Germline V gene sequence: CDR1 SGHAT, CDR2 FQNNGV. The V gene lost 5 bases and the J gene lost 3 bases, with 13 bases spanning the gap. The length of the CDR3 is 15 residues. TCRdb passed the reads through MiXCR, listing each CDR3 protein once. The sample lists about 450,000 distinct CDR3 sequences, roughly 30% occurring once. This clonotype showed up just a few times. This rearrangement joins TRBV11-2 to TRBJ1-4, with D maybe TRBD1 (6 bases). The sample consisted of PBMCs. The receptor was isolated from a human donor in good health (CMV status not recorded). Some clones in this sample may be carry-over from other donors' samples. The DNA for the CDR3 is TGTGCCAGCAGCCACAGGGTTGTCCCTAATGAAAAACTGTTTTTT. Residues: CASSHRVVPNEKLFF.